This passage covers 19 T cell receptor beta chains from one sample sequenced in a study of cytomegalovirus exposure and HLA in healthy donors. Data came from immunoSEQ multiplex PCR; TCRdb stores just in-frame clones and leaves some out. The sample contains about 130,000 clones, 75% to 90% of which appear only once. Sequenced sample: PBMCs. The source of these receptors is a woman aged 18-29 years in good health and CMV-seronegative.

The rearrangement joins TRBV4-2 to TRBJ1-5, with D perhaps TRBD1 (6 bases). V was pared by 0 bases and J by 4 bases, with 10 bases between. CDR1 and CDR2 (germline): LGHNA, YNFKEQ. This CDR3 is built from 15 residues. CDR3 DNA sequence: TGTGCCAGCAGCCAAGATCGACAGGTGAATCAGCCCCAGCATTTT. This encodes CASSQDRQVNQPQHF.

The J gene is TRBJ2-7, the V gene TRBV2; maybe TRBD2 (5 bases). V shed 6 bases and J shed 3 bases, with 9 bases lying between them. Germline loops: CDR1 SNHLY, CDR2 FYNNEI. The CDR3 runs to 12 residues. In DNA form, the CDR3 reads TGTGCCAGCAGAGCCGGGGACTACGAGCAGTACTTC. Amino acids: CASRAGDYEQYF.

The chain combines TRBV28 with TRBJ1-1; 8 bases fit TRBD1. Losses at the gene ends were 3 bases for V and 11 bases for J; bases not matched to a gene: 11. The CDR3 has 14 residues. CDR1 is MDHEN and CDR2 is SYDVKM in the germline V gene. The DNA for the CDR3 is TGTGCCAGCAGTTTGGTGGGGACAGGAGTTTTGGCTTTCTTT. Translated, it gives CASSLVGTGVLAFF.

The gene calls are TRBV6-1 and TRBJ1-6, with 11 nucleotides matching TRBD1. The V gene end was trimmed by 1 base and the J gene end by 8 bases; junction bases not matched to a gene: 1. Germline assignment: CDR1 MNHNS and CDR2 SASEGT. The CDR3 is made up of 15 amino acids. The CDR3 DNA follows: TGTGCCAGCAGTGAAGGGGACAGGGGGTATTCACCCCTCCACTTT. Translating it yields CASSEGDRGYSPLHF.

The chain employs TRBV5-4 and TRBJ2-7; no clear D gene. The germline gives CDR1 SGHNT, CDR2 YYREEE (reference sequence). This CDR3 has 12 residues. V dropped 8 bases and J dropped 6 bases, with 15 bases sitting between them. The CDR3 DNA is TGTGCCAGTGATTCGGAGACCGGCGAGCAGTACTTC. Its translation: CASDSETGEQYF.

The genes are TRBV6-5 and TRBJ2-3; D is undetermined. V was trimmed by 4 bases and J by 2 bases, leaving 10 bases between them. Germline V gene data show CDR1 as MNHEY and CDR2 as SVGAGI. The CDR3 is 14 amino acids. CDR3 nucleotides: TGTGCCAGCAGTTTCACACCTTTCACAGATACGCAGTATTTT. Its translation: CASSFTPFTDTQYF.

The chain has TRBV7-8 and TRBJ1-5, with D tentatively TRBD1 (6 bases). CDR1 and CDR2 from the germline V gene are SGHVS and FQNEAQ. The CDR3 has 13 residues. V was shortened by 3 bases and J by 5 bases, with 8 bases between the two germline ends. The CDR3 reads CASSFNRDQPQHF. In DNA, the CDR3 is TGTGCCAGCAGCTTTAACAGGGATCAGCCCCAGCATTTT.

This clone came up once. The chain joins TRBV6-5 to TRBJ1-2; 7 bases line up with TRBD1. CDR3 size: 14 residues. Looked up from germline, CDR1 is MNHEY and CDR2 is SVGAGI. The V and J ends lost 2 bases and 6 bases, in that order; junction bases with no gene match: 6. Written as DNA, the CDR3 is TGTGCCAGCAGTTACCTCGACAGGGTAGATGGCTACACCTTC. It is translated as CASSYLDRVDGYTF.

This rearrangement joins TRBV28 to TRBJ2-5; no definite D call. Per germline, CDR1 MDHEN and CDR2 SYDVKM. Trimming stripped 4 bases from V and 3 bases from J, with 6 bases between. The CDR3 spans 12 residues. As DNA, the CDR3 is TGTGCCAGCAGTTCACTCGAAGAGACCCAGTACTTC. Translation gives CASSSLEETQYF.

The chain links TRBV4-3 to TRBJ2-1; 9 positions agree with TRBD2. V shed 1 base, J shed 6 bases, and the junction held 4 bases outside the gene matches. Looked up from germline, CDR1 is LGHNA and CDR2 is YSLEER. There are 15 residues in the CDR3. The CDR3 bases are TGCGCCAGCAGCCAAGTACTAGCGGGCATCAATGAGCAGTTCTTC. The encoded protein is CASSQVLAGINEQFF.

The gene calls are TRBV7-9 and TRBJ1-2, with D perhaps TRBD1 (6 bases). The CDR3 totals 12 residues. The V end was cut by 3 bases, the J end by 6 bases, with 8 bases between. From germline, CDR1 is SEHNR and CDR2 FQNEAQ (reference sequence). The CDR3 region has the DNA TGTGCCAGCAGCTTGCAGGGGCATGGCTACACCTTC. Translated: CASSLQGHGYTF. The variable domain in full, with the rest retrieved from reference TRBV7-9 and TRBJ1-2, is DTGVSQNPRHKITKRGQNVTFRCDPISEHNRLYWYRQTLGQGPEFLTYFQNEAQLEKSRLLSDRFSAERPKGSFSTLEIQRTEQGDSAMYLCASSLQGHGYTFGSGTRLTVV.

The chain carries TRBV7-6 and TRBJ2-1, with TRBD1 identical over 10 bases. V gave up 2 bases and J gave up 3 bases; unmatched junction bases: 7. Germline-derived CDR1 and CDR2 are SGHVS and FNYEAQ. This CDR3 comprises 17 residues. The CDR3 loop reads CASSLQAGTGVYNEQFF. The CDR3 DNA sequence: TGTGCCAGCAGCTTACAAGCGGGGACAGGGGTCTACAATGAGCAGTTCTTC.

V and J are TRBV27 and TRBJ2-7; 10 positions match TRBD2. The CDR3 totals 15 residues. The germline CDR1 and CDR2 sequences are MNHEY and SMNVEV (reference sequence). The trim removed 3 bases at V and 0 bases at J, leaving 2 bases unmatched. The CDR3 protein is CASSFASGSSYEQYF. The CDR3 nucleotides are TGTGCCAGCAGTTTTGCTAGCGGGAGCTCCTACGAGCAGTACTTC.

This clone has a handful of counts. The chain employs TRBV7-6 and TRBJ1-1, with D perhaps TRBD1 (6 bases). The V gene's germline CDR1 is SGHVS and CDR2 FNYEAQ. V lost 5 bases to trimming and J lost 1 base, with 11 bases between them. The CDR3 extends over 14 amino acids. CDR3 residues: CASSPLTGNTEAFF. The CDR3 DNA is TGTGCCAGCAGCCCGCTGACAGGGAACACTGAAGCTTTCTTT. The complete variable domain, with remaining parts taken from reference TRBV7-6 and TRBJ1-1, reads GAGVSQSPRYKVTKRGQDVALRCDPISGHVSLYWYRQALGQGPEFLTYFNYEAQQDKSGLPNDRFSAERPEGSISTLTIQRTEQRDSAMYRCASSPLTGNTEAFFGQGTRLTVV.

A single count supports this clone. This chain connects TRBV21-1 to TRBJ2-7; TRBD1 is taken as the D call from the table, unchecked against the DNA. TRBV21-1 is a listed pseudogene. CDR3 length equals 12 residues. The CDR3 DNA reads TGTGCCAGCAGCAGGGACAGGGCGAAGCAGCACGTC. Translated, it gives CASSRDRAKQHV.

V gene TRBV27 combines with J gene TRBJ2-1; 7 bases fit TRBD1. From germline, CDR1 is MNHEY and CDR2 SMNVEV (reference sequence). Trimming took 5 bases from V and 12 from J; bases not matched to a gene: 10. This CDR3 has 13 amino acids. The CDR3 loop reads CASSVRRDSLQFF. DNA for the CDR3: TGTGCCAGCAGTGTAAGACGGGACAGCTTGCAGTTCTTC.

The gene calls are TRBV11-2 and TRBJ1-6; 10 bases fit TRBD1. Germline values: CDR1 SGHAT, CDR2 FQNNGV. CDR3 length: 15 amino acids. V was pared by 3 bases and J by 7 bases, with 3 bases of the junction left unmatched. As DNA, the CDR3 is TGTGCCAGCAGCTTGGGACAGGGGTGGAATTCACCCCTCCACTTT. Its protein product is CASSLGQGWNSPLHF.

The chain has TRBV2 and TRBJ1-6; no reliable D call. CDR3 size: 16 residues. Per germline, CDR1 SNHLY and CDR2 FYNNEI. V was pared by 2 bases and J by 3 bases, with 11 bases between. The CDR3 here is CASSERGFYYNSPLHF. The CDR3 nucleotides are TGTGCCAGCAGTGAACGAGGTTTTTACTATAATTCACCCCTCCACTTT.

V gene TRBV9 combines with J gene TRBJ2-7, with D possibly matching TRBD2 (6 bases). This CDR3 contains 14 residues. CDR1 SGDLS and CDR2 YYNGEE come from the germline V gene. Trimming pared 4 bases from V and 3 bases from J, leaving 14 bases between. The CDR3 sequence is CASSPGVTNYEQYV. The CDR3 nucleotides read TGTGCCAGCAGCCCGGGGGTGACCAACTACGAGCAGTACGTC.